This TCR beta chain was captured by sequencing in a study of Ad26.COV2.S vaccination and SARS-CoV-2 variants. Looking at the study overall: Once or twice, 56 days apart, Ad26.COV2.S was delivered intramuscularly. Study conclusions and caveats: Analytic work on TCR breadth and depth might have understated the full extent of total T cell responses. Breadth of non-spike TCRs did not differ between vaccinees and placebo recipients.

This CDR3 has 16 residues. V lost 10 bases and J lost 0, with 21 bases in between. The V gene's germline CDR1 is MNHNY and CDR2 SVGAGI (reference sequence). With respect to this clone: The antigen is unknown.

Clones were sequenced by immunoSEQ multiplex PCR, and TCRdb holds only the in-frame ones, with some missing. The sample gives about 680,000 clones, more than 80% of which show up once; roughly 1.5% is in the top ten. Specified treatment: roughly 18 received Ad26.COV2.S at low or high dose, single or two shots; about 5 received placebo; per-sample allocation not given. On day 63 after the first injection, vaccine and placebo recipients gave samples. An 18-55-year-old adult in Boston served as donor. Sequenced material: peripheral blood, taken in a trial of Ad26.COV2.S vaccine versus placebo. This clonotype was obtained from a person aged 18-60 years who received the Ad26.COV2.S COVID-19 vaccine or a placebo. J is TRBJ1-1 and V is TRBV6-6; D gene uncertain. CDR3 loop: CATLPRGPAMNTEAFF. The CDR3 DNA follows: TGTGCCACCTTACCCAGAGGTCCGGCTATGAACACTGAAGCTTTCTTT.